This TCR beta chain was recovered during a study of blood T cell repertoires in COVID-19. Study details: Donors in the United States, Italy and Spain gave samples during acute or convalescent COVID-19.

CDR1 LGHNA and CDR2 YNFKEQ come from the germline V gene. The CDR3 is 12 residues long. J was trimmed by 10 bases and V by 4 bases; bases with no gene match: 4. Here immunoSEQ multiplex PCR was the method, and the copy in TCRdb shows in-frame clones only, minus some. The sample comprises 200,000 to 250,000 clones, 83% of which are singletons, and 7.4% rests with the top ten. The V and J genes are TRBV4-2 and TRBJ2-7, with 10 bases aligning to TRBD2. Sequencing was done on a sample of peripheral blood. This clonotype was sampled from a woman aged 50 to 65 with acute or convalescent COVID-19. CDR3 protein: CASSLAGGVQYF. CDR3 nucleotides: TGTGCCAGCAGCCTAGCGGGAGGAGTTCAGTACTTC.